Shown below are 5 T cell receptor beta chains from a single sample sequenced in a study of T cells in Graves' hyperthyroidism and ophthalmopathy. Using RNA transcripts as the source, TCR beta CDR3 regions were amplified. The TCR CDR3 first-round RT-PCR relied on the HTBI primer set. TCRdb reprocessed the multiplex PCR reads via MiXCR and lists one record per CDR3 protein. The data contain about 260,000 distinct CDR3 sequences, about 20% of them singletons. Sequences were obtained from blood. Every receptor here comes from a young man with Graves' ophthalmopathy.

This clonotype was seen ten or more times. The CDR3, as DNA: TGTGCCTGGAGGGCGGGGTCCACCGGGGAGCTGTTTTTT. This gives the protein CAWRAGSTGELFF. This chain joins TRBV30 and TRBJ2-2; a possible D gene is TRBD2 (6 bases). The germline V and J ends were trimmed by 3 bases and 4 bases, with 9 bases remaining between them. The CDR3 sequence is 13 residues long. CDR1 and CDR2 (germline): GTSNPN, SVGIG (reference sequence).

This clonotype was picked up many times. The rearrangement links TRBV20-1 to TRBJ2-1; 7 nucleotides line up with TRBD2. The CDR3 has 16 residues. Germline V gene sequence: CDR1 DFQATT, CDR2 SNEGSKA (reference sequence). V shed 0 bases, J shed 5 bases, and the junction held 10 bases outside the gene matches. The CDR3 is CSARDRRTSPNNEQFF. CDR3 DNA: TGCAGTGCTAGAGATCGCCGGACTAGTCCCAACAATGAGCAGTTCTTC.

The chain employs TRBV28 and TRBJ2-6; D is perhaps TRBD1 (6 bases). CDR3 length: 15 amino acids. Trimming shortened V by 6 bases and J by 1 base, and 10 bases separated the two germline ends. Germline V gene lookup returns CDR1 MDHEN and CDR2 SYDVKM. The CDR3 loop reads CASRTGKSGANVLTF. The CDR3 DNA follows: TGTGCCAGCAGAACAGGGAAATCTGGGGCCAACGTCCTGACTTTC.

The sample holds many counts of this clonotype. CDR3 coding DNA: TGTGCCAGCACAGTGGAACTAGCGGGTTTGGGAAATGAGCAGTTCTTC. Its protein is CASTVELAGLGNEQFF. The chain is built from TRBV12-3 or TRBV12-4 and TRBJ2-1, with 9 nucleotides matching TRBD2. The CDR3 runs 16 residues. V was clipped by 7 bases and J by 7 bases; unmatched bases: 14.

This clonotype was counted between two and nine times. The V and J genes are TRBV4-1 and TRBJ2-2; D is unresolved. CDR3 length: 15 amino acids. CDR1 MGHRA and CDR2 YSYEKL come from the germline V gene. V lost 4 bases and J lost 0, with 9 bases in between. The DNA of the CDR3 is TGCGCCAGCAGCCCCCGACTGGCGAACACCGGGGAGCTGTTTTTT. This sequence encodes CASSPRLANTGELFF.